The subject of this entry is one T cell receptor (beta chain). These data are taken from a study of shared clonotypes between healthy human individuals. Deep level was the assay's run setting. Repertoires were generated with immunoSEQ multiplex PCR, while TCRdb's copy carries only in-frame clones and drops some. Counted here are hundreds of thousands of clones, 95% to 98% occurring once; the ten biggest clones make up 0.25% to 0.35%. J lost 10 bases, V lost 6 bases, and 10 bases had no gene match. The CDR3 has 13 amino acids. Looked up from germline, CDR1 is SEHNR and CDR2 is FQNEAQ (reference sequence). Terminally differentiated effector memory CD45RA+ cells were left out of the naive CD8 fraction, which was CD45RO-negative and positively selected for CCR7.

V and J are TRBV7-9 and TRBJ2-3; 7 positions agree with TRBD2. This receptor was identified in a man aged 25 to 40 in good health. Sequences were obtained from naive CD8+ T cells sorted from blood. The CDR3, as DNA: TGTGCCAGCAGTTCTAGCGGCCCGAGGGCGCAGTATTTT. Its translation is CASSSSGPRAQYF.